This T cell receptor beta chain emerged from a study of beta chain features in type 1 diabetes. Findings and caveats of the study: For cells with high TCR expression, cDNA sequencing could yield over-representation. A moderate, significant TCRB CDR3 shortening appeared in type 1 diabetes across four CD4+ subsets. In these data, an HLA type influence on TCRB rearrangement remained unresolved.

Remarks on this clone: Its antigen remains unknown.

V dropped 4 bases and J dropped 5; count of bases not matched to a gene: 8. The CDR3 extends over 14 amino acids. CDR1 is SGDLS, CDR2 YYNGEE, per germline. The sequenced template was cDNA made from the entire isolated RNA. Assay: immunoSEQ multiplex PCR; the TCRdb copy retains only in-frame clones and omits some. The data show 810,000 or so clones, about a sixth seen once. This chain joins TRBV9 and TRBJ2-5; 7 bases are shared with TRBD1. This sequence originates from a woman aged 18-29 years in good health. The sample comprised naive CD4+ T cells from blood. For the CDR3, the DNA is TGTGCCAGCAGCTCCACAGGGGTTAGGGAGACCCAGTACTTC. Its protein product is CASSSTGVRETQYF.